This T cell receptor beta chain was captured in a study of Ad26.COV2.S vaccination and SARS-CoV-2 variants. Study information: Donor allocation was to the COV1001 Ad26.COV2.S trial arm. Ad26.COV2.S, an intramuscular injection, was given once or twice 56 days apart.

This sample's treatment: 19 received Ad26.COV2.S at low or high dose, single or two shots; roughly 5 received placebo; per-sample allocation not given. Specimens were obtained on day 63 following the first vaccine or placebo injection. Profiling relied on immunoSEQ multiplex PCR, and the TCRdb table lists in-frame clones only, not all of them. The data hold hundreds of thousands of clones, with about 88% observed a single time. General study points: Vaccinees reportedly had broad spike-specific CD8+ and CD4+ T cell responses.

With regard to this clone: Its target is not known.

The CDR3 consists of 20 residues. Germline CDR1 and CDR2: KGHSH and LQKENI. Trimming cost V 2 bases and J 0 bases, with 20 bases left between them. The chain carries TRBV18 and TRBJ1-6; D uncertain. Sequenced here: peripheral blood, sampled in a trial of Ad26.COV2.S vaccine versus placebo. This sequence originates from a person between 18 and 65 years old who received the Ad26.COV2.S COVID-19 vaccine or a placebo. The CDR3 DNA sequence: TGTGCCAGCTCACCAACGGGTCGGTCGTCCGCAAGCTCCTATAATTCACCCCTCCACTTT. Its protein is CASSPTGRSSASSYNSPLHF.